The 25 T cell receptor beta chains presented below share a single source sample, sequenced in a study of blood T cell repertoires in COVID-19. Produced via immunoSEQ multiplex PCR; TCRdb's table is partial and in-frame only. The profile covers about 130,000 clones, with over 75% appearing a single time and 10% to 15% taken by the ten largest. The sequencing input was peripheral blood. These receptors originate from a man between 60 and 75 years old with acute or convalescent COVID-19.

The CDR3 is CASSLAGNTGELFF. The CDR3 DNA is TGCGCCAGCAGCTTGGCAGGGAATACCGGGGAGCTGTTTTTT. The chain combines TRBV5-1 with TRBJ2-2; D might be TRBD1 (5 bases). Between the trimmed V and J ends, which lost 0 bases and 5 bases, there was a span of 8 bases. CDR3 length: 14 amino acids. In germline, CDR1 is SGHRS, CDR2 YFSETQ.

V is TRBV9 and J is TRBJ2-7; no firm D call. The germline gives CDR1 SGDLS, CDR2 YYNGEE. CDR3 length: 15 residues. Trimming shortened V by 0 bases and J by 0 bases, and 10 bases separated the two germline ends. The CDR3 reads CASSVEPGSSYEQYF. In DNA, the CDR3 is TGTGCCAGCAGCGTAGAGCCCGGTAGCTCCTACGAGCAGTACTTC. The variable domain in full, completed from reference TRBV9 and TRBJ2-7, reads DSGVTQTPKHLITATGQRVTLRCSPRSGDLSVYWYQQSLDQGLQFLIQYYNGEERAKGNILERFSAQQFPDLHSELNLSSLELGDSALYFCASSVEPGSSYEQYFGPGTRLTVT.

The chain is built from TRBV5-8 and TRBJ1-2; 12 positions match TRBD1. Looked up from germline, CDR1 is SGHTS and CDR2 is YDEGEE. This CDR3 is 17 amino acids long. J was trimmed by 5 bases and V by 4 bases; bases with no gene match: 12. CDR3 DNA sequence: TGTGCCAGCAGCGGATCGGGGACAGGGGGCGACGAGTATGGCTACACCTTC. This codes for CASSGSGTGGDEYGYTF.

This clone was counted once. This same CDR3 is encoded by further DNA sequences in the sample. The V gene is TRBV9, the J gene TRBJ2-4; TRBD2 is a possible D gene (6 bases). Germline CDR1 SGDLS, CDR2 YYNGEE. V lost 4 bases and J 0 bases, leaving 8 bases between the germline ends. CDR3 length: 14 residues. The CDR3 DNA is TGTGCCAGCAGCTCGGGACTAGCCAAAAACATTCAGTACTTC. Protein product: CASSSGLAKNIQYF.

The V and J genes are TRBV5-4 and TRBJ2-7; possibly TRBD2 for D (6 bases). V was clipped by 5 bases and J by 6 bases, with 21 bases between them. This CDR3 spans 15 amino acids. The germline gives CDR1 SGHNT, CDR2 YYREEE (reference sequence). This CDR3 reads CASRGPGRDFAEQYF. The CDR3 region has the DNA TGTGCCAGCAGGGGCCCGGGCAGGGACTTTGCCGAGCAGTACTTC. Full variable domain (remainder filled in from reference TRBV5-4 and TRBJ2-7): ETGVTQSPTHLIKTRGQQVTLRCSSQSGHNTVSWYQQALGQGPQFIFQYYREEENGRGNFPPRFSGLQFPNYSSELNVNALELDDSALYLCASRGPGRDFAEQYFGPGTRLTVT.

The chain carries TRBV9 and TRBJ2-3; 10 bases map to TRBD2. The CDR3 is made up of 16 amino acids. The V gene end was trimmed by 2 bases and the J gene end by 3 bases; junction bases not matched to a gene: 6. Germline CDR1 is SGDLS and CDR2 is YYNGEE. The DNA for the CDR3 is TGTGCCAGCAGCGTTTCCTTAGCGGGAGGTACAGATACGCAGTATTTT. Translated: CASSVSLAGGTDTQYF.

Only a few counts were recorded for this clone. The gene calls are TRBV7-9 and TRBJ2-7, with 16 nucleotides matching TRBD2. Germline lookup yields CDR1 SEHNR and CDR2 FQNEAQ (reference sequence). V dropped 5 bases and J dropped 5; count of bases not matched to a gene: 9. The CDR3 contains 17 residues. CDR3 region: CASSNRGTSGRANEQYF. As DNA, the CDR3 is TGTGCCAGCAGCAACCGGGGGACTAGCGGGAGGGCCAACGAGCAGTACTTC.

For this clone: The conserved final phenylalanine or tryptophan is absent from the CDR3, which likely points to a read error. The DNA is left out, because the CDR3 cannot be placed on it with certainty; the CDR3 is given as TCRdb lists it. V and J are TRBV28 and TRBJ1-1. Germline V gives CDR1 MDHEN, CDR2 SYDVKM. The CDR3 is 14 amino acids long, termini counted. CDR3 sequence reads: CASTSGGMTLGFVN.

The chain recombines TRBV5-4 with TRBJ2-1; TRBD2 aligns across 9 bases. CDR1 and CDR2 (germline): SGHNT, YYREEE (reference sequence). The CDR3 is made up of 15 amino acids. J lost 9 bases, V lost 7 bases, and 14 bases had no gene match. CDR3 residues: CASGAAGGPGGEQFF. The CDR3 bases are TGTGCCAGCGGAGCGGCGGGAGGGCCAGGTGGTGAGCAGTTCTTC.

This sequence joins TRBV7-2 and TRBJ2-1, with 7 bases identical to TRBD2. The CDR3 sequence is 16 residues long. V was clipped by 5 bases and J by 8 bases; unmatched bases: 15. The germline V gene has CDR1 SGHTA and CDR2 FQGNSA. DNA of the CDR3: TGTGCCAGCAGCACTGCCGGGAGGACCTCGGGCCATGAGCAGTTCTTC. Amino acids: CASSTAGRTSGHEQFF.

The V and J genes are TRBV7-9 and TRBJ1-5; D remains unclear. The CDR3 length is 12 residues. Germline V gives CDR1 SEHNR, CDR2 FQNEAQ (reference sequence). V was cut by 1 base and J by 9 bases, with 7 bases left in between. In nucleotides, the CDR3 is TGTGCCAGCAGCTTAGTCCCGGGGCCCCAGCATTTT. Translated: CASSLVPGPQHF.

This chain links TRBV5-1 with TRBJ2-1, with D tentatively TRBD2 (7 bases). Germline assignment: CDR1 SGHRS and CDR2 YFSETQ. The ends were cut back, 2 bases at V and 7 bases at J, with 16 bases in the middle. CDR3 length equals 15 residues. CDR3 loop: CASSLILEGGNEQFF. CDR3 nucleotides: TGCGCCAGCAGCTTAATCCTAGAGGGGGGGAATGAGCAGTTCTTC.

This clone was seen more than once but under ten times. The chain links TRBV5-1 to TRBJ1-4, with 7 bases matching TRBD1. V dropped 4 bases and J dropped 4; count of bases not matched to a gene: 1. The V gene's germline CDR1 is SGHRS and CDR2 YFSETQ. CDR3 length: 13 amino acids. CDR3 in amino acids: CASSPGGNEKLFF. The DNA of the CDR3 is TGCGCCAGCAGCCCAGGGGGTAATGAAAAACTGTTTTTT.

This sequence joins TRBV11-2 and TRBJ2-2; TRBD2 matches 8 bases. Germline V CDR1 and CDR2: SGHAT, FQNNGV. V shed 1 base and J 2 bases; nucleotides not matched to a gene: 6. The CDR3 covers 17 residues. As DNA, the CDR3 is TGTGCCAGCAGCTTAGTACTAGCGGCCCGAAACACCGGGGAGCTGTTTTTT. This codes for CASSLVLAARNTGELFF.

V usage is TRBV5-1 and J usage is TRBJ2-2, with D possibly being TRBD1 (6 bases). CDR3 length: 14 amino acids. Germline V gene lookup returns CDR1 SGHRS and CDR2 YFSETQ. V lost 1 base, J lost 8 bases, and 12 bases lay in between. The CDR3 spells CASSLIPGVGELFF. CDR3 nucleotides: TGCGCCAGCAGCTTGATCCCAGGGGTAGGGGAGCTGTTTTTT.

There are many counts of this clone. The same CDR3 is also encoded by other DNA sequences in this sample. The chain links TRBV24-1 to TRBJ2-1; the match to TRBD1 covers 11 bases. Germline V gene sequence: CDR1 KGHDR, CDR2 SFDVKD. There are 16 residues in the CDR3. Trimming at V came to 4 bases and at J to 8 bases, leaving 9 bases not matched to a gene. CDR3 sequence reads: CATSDRTGGGVHEQFF. Written as DNA, the CDR3 is TGTGCCACCAGTGACCGGACAGGGGGCGGCGTCCATGAGCAGTTCTTC.

This chain connects TRBV27 to TRBJ2-5; 7 bases fit TRBD1. The CDR3 has 16 residues. Per germline, CDR1 MNHEY and CDR2 SMNVEV (reference sequence). V lost 6 bases, J lost 2 bases, and 12 bases stayed unmatched. The CDR3 nucleotides read TGTGCCAGCAGCCCCAACAGGGGCGCGGAGCAAGAGACCCAGTACTTC. Encoded protein: CASSPNRGAEQETQYF.

The chain is built from TRBV5-1 and TRBJ1-4; unclear D gene. Germline CDR1 is SGHRS and CDR2 is YFSETQ. The CDR3 extends over 15 amino acids. The ends were cut back, 0 bases at V and 3 bases at J, with 9 bases in the middle. The CDR3 is CASSLAGRPNEKLFF. Here the CDR3 DNA reads TGCGCCAGCAGCTTGGCTGGGAGGCCTAATGAAAAACTGTTTTTT. The full variable domain, its missing parts supplied by reference TRBV5-1 and TRBJ1-4, is KAGVTQTPRYLIKTRGQQVTLSCSPISGHRSVSWYQQTPGQGLQFLFEYFSETQRNKGNFPGRFSGRQFSNSRSEMNVSTLELGDSALYLCASSLAGRPNEKLFFGSGTQLSVL.

The chain couples TRBV19 to TRBJ2-7, with a weak D call TRBD2 (6 bases). The CDR3 runs 14 residues. The germline CDR1 and CDR2 sequences are LNHDA and SQIVND (reference sequence). V gave up 3 bases and J gave up 3 bases, with 12 bases separating them. The CDR3 loop reads CASSMGREGYEQYF. The CDR3 DNA reads as TGTGCCAGTAGTATGGGGCGGGAAGGCTACGAGCAGTACTTC. Full variable domain (outside the CDR3, taken from reference TRBV19 and TRBJ2-7): DGGITQSPKYLFRKEGQNVTLSCEQNLNHDAMYWYRQDPGQGLRLIYYSQIVNDFQKGDIAEGYSVSREKKESFPLTVTSAQKNPTAFYLCASSMGREGYEQYFGPGTRLTVT.

The chain joins TRBV27 to TRBJ2-2; the D gene is possibly TRBD2 (6 bases). Trimming removed 8 bases from V and 4 bases from J, with 11 bases in between. Per the germline V gene, CDR1 is MNHEY and CDR2 is SMNVEV (reference sequence). The CDR3 consists of 13 residues. The CDR3, as DNA: TGTGCCAGCTGGCGGGGAGGCACCGGGGAGCTGTTTTTT. Translated: CASWRGGTGELFF.

This clone appeared a single time. This chain connects TRBV11-1 to TRBJ1-2, with unresolved D. Germline CDR1 and CDR2: SGHAT and FQDESV (reference sequence). Trimming stripped 1 base from V and 2 bases from J, with 8 bases between. This CDR3 region has 14 residues. The CDR3: CASSLDGRNYGYTF. The CDR3 nucleotides read TGTGCCAGCAGCTTAGATGGCAGGAACTATGGCTACACCTTC.

A single count supports this clone. The genes are TRBV28 and TRBJ1-2; D is perhaps TRBD1 (6 bases). The CDR3 runs 14 residues. V was trimmed by 3 bases and J by 3 bases, leaving 11 bases between them. Germline V lookup: CDR1 MDHEN, CDR2 SYDVKM. The chain's CDR3 is CASSFMDSHYGYTF. The DNA for the CDR3 is TGTGCCAGCAGTTTTATGGACAGCCACTATGGCTACACCTTC.

V gene TRBV28 combines with J gene TRBJ2-6; maybe TRBD2 (5 bases). Trimming cost V 3 bases and J 2 bases, with 8 bases left between them. Germline loops: CDR1 MDHEN, CDR2 SYDVKM. The length of the CDR3 is 15 residues. In DNA, the CDR3 is TGTGCCAGCAGTTTTCTCGGGGCTGGGGCCAACGTCCTGACTTTC. It codes for CASSFLGAGANVLTF.

V and J are TRBV30 and TRBJ2-1; TRBD2 matches 10 bases. Trimming cost V 1 base and J 1 base; bases outside gene matches: 4. CDR3 length: 16 residues. Germline V gene lookup returns CDR1 GTSNPN and CDR2 SVGIG (reference sequence). Written as DNA, the CDR3 is TGTGCCTGGAGTGGACTAGCGGGTTCATCCTACAATGAGCAGTTCTTC. It encodes CAWSGLAGSSYNEQFF.

This chain uses TRBV7-2 with TRBJ2-5; a weak D match, TRBD1 (5 bases). Trimming left V 1 base short and J 4 bases short, with 10 bases between. Germline V gives CDR1 SGHTA, CDR2 FQGNSA. CDR3 length: 14 residues. This CDR3 reads CASSLGQGIETQYF. Written as DNA, the CDR3 is TGTGCCAGCAGCTTAGGGCAGGGAATAGAGACCCAGTACTTC.